This is a list of T cell receptor beta chains from one sample in a study of monozygotic twins with inflammatory bowel disease. TCRdb reprocessed the 5' RACE reads, with one entry per CDR3 protein and no DNA. The sample table includes roughly 200,000 distinct CDR3 sequences. The sequenced sample was blood. The receptors originated from a human donor with ulcerative colitis or Crohn's disease, or a healthy co-twin of an affected twin (not recorded which). CDR3s include the opening cysteine and the closing phenylalanine or tryptophan.

length	V	J	CDR3
17	TRBV20-1	TRBJ1-2	CSARERGWSMAVDGYTF
15	TRBV20-1	TRBJ2-2	CSAGDRGLNTGELFF
16	TRBV20-1	TRBJ2-1	CSANSPGHSSYNEQFF
18	TRBV15	TRBJ2-3	CATSRVYGLAGGTDTQYF
12	TRBV5-1	TRBJ2-7	CASSLVAGEQYF
17	TRBV5-4	TRBJ2-2	CASSFGPGGMNTGELFF
16	TRBV27	TRBJ1-6	CASSSLQVPRNSPLHF
13	TRBV29-1	TRBJ2-7	CSVTGTGTFGQYF
13	TRBV4-3	TRBJ2-7	CASSPSPPYEQYF
14	TRBV6-1	TRBJ2-5	CASSWGTFQETQYF
16	TRBV5-6	TRBJ2-1	CASSTWGSGMHNEQFF
16	TRBV12-3/TRBV12-4	TRBJ2-2	CASSLTQAGVGGELFF
15	TRBV6-5	TRBJ2-2	CASSYSGGNTGELFF
15	TRBV5-6	TRBJ2-7	CASSSGQGGWYEQYF
16	TRBV7-3	TRBJ2-1	CASSLNRAGAGGEQFF
17	TRBV3-1	TRBJ2-5	CASSQAGRGFGGETQYF
13	TRBV5-1	TRBJ2-5	CASSPTGEETQYF
12	TRBV7-2	TRBJ2-7	CASSLGGREQYF
15	TRBV4-3	TRBJ1-5	CASSHYWTPPQPQHF
12	TRBV27	TRBJ2-5	CASSSGRGSQYF
13	TRBV12-3/TRBV12-4	TRBJ1-2	CASSSIGDYGYTF
16	TRBV7-2	TRBJ2-3	CASSPTRGSIADTQYF
14	TRBV7-2	TRBJ2-1	CASSFAAGMWEQFF
14	TRBV7-8	TRBJ2-1	CASTLTSAWAEQFF
14	TRBV12-3/TRBV12-4	TRBJ1-4	CASSYGANNEKLFF
13	TRBV12-3/TRBV12-4	TRBJ1-1	CASSPGGYPEVFF
13	TRBV29-1	TRBJ2-1	CSVLRETYNEQFF
14	TRBV5-5	TRBJ2-5	CASTRGETLETQYF
15	TRBV18	TRBJ2-7	CASSPPVGSGAEQYF
15	TRBV12-3/TRBV12-4	TRBJ1-6	CASRGPGENNSPLHF
16	TRBV27	TRBJ2-2	CASSLSSGVNTGELFF
14	TRBV19	TRBJ1-4	CASSGRKGNEKLFF
18	TRBV4-1	TRBJ2-2	CASSQERRRGSGTGELFF
15	TRBV15	TRBJ2-3	CATSREGPTGVTQYF
14	TRBV12-3/TRBV12-4	TRBJ2-1	CASSLNGGPNEQFF
15	TRBV6-2/TRBV6-3	TRBJ1-5	CASSYITTGVQPQHF
15	TRBV12-3/TRBV12-4	TRBJ1-2	CASSLRQGAYYGYTF
12	TRBV29-1	TRBJ1-1	CSVTDMNTEAFF
14	TRBV20-1	TRBJ2-1	CSARGGASYNEQFF
16	TRBV5-1	TRBJ2-5	CASSDTGLAGAETQYF
15	TRBV9	TRBJ1-5	CASSIWDSPNQPQHF
13	TRBV15	TRBJ2-1	CATSRDLVNEQFF
15	TRBV19	TRBJ1-5	CASSILSQENQPQHF
14	TRBV7-9	TRBJ1-1	CASSLAPLRGEAFF
15	TRBV12-3/TRBV12-4	TRBJ2-4	CASSPQFLAKNIQYF
14	TRBV20-1	TRBJ1-5	CSATPWDINQPQHF